These 18 T cell receptor beta chains came from one sample sequenced in a study of vaccination and CD4 T cells after COVID-19 (dated by TCRdb to between 2021 and 2024). Libraries were built with PCR. The sequencer listed for this sample is Illumina iSeq 100. DNA from cultured CD4+ T cells was subjected to TCR sequencing with the Oncomine TCR Beta short-read assay at the Johns Hopkins FTIC core. TCRdb trimmed public reads at Q25 via fastp, called clones via MiXCR and kept in-frame beta chains. Here each entry gathers all rows of one CDR3 protein and keeps the most common genes and DNA. The sample table holds about 15,000 distinct CDR3 sequences, of which approximately 58% were seen once. The top ten constitute approximately 12% of the sample. For these receptors, no antigen is known. This specimen's treatment or condition label, interpreted: approximately nine-day PBMC culture with coronavirus spike peptide pools or control peptides (ViraFEST assay).

Sequencing was carried out using CD4+ T cells from blood, cultured in vitro. These receptor sequences come from a human donor who had recovered from COVID-19.

The genes are TRBV7-8 and TRBJ2-2; D gene unclear. The germline CDR1 and CDR2 sequences are SGHVS and FQNEAQ. Trimming stripped 2 bases from V and 6 bases from J, with 13 bases between. The CDR3 is made up of 15 amino acids. The CDR3 region is CASSLSAGGAGELFF. CDR3 sequence (DNA): TGTGCCAGCAGCTTATCCGCCGGCGGTGCCGGGGAGCTGTTTTTT.

This clonotype was counted a single time. The CDR3 bases are TGTGCCAGCAGCTTAGAAGGAGGCAATCAGCCCCAGCATTTT. This translates into CASSLEGGNQPQHF. V gene TRBV7-8 combines with J gene TRBJ1-5, with no clear D. Germline V lookup: CDR1 SGHVS, CDR2 FQNEAQ. V lost 1 base, J lost 2 bases, and 6 bases lay in between. The CDR3 has 14 residues.

There are a few counts of this clonotype. The chain employs TRBV6-5 and TRBJ1-5; D is perhaps TRBD1 (6 bases). This CDR3 contains 13 residues. The V and J ends lost 1 base and 7 bases respectively, with 8 bases between them. Germline-derived CDR1 and CDR2 are MNHEY and SVGAGI. In DNA, the CDR3 is TGTGCCAGCAGTTACTACAGGGAGCAGCCCCAGCATTTT. This gives the protein CASSYYREQPQHF.

The chain combines TRBV7-2 with TRBJ2-1; the match to TRBD2 covers 10 bases. Germline assignment: CDR1 SGHTA and CDR2 FQGNSA. J lost 4 bases, V lost 1 base, and 4 bases had no gene match. The CDR3 length is 16 residues. The CDR3 DNA reads as TGTGCCAGCAGCTTAGGGAGCGGGGGGGTTTACAATGAGCAGTTCTTC. Translation gives CASSLGSGGVYNEQFF.

This clonotype appeared a single time. V gene TRBV3-1 combines with J gene TRBJ1-6, with 7 bases matching TRBD1. The germline V gene encodes CDR1 LGHDT and CDR2 YNNKEL (reference sequence). The CDR3 covers 14 residues. V shed 4 bases, J shed 5 bases, and the junction held 2 bases outside the gene matches. CDR3 residues: CASSLQGHNSPLHF. The CDR3, as DNA: TGTGCCAGCAGCCTACAGGGGCATAATTCACCCCTCCACTTT.

This clonotype showed up just a few times. CDR3 sequence (DNA): TGTGCCAGCCGCTCCCCGGGAGGAAACACCATATATTTT. Translated, it gives CASRSPGGNTIYF. This chain joins TRBV7-2 and TRBJ1-3; no firm D call. CDR1 and CDR2 from the germline V gene are SGHTA and FQGNSA. V gave up 8 bases and J gave up 4 bases, with 12 bases separating them. The CDR3 consists of 13 residues.

V and J are TRBV7-9 and TRBJ2-7, with TRBD1 identical over 8 bases. J was trimmed by 6 bases and V by 5 bases; bases with no gene match: 9. Germline CDR1 is SEHNR and CDR2 is FQNEAQ (reference sequence). This CDR3 is built from 14 residues. This CDR3 is CASSADRVGGEQYF. The CDR3 DNA reads as TGTGCCAGCAGCGCGGACAGGGTTGGGGGCGAGCAGTACTTC.

This chain connects TRBV11-2 to TRBJ1-2; D is possibly TRBD1 (6 bases). V dropped 8 bases and J dropped 8 bases, with 21 bases sitting between them. Germline loops: CDR1 SGHAT, CDR2 FQNNGV. CDR3 length: 14 residues. CDR3 amino acids: CASVGVGGAIGYTF. DNA of the CDR3: TGTGCCAGCGTGGGGGTCGGGGGGGCGATAGGCTACACCTTC.

This sequence joins TRBV5-5 and TRBJ1-6, with 8 bases matching TRBD1. Losses at the gene ends were 0 bases for V and 7 bases for J; bases not matched to a gene: 0. Germline lookup yields CDR1 SGHKS and CDR2 YYEKEE (reference sequence). This CDR3 has 14 amino acids. CDR3 in amino acids: CASSLAGGNSPLHF. Written as DNA, the CDR3 is TGTGCCAGCAGCTTGGCAGGGGGCAATTCACCCCTCCACTTT. Using reference TRBV5-5 and TRBJ1-6 for the parts outside the CDR3, the full variable domain is DAGVTQSPTHLIKTRGQQVTLRCSPISGHKSVSWYQQVLGQGPQFIFQYYEKEERGRGNFPDRFSARQFPNYSSELNVNALLLGDSALYLCASSLAGGNSPLHFGNGTRLTVT.

This sequence joins TRBV7-8 and TRBJ2-1, with D possibly matching TRBD1 (6 bases). The V end was cut by 0 bases, the J end by 4 bases, with 16 bases between. The CDR3 is 17 amino acids. Germline CDR1 and CDR2: SGHVS and FQNEAQ. CDR3 protein: CASSLAIRRTVYNEQFF. CDR3 DNA sequence: TGTGCCAGCAGCTTAGCAATCCGGAGGACAGTGTACAATGAGCAGTTCTTC.

The V and J genes are TRBV14 and TRBJ2-1, with 11 bases identical to TRBD2. V lost 1 base and J lost 5; bases outside the gene matches: 10. There are 18 residues in the CDR3. The V gene's germline CDR1 is SGHDN and CDR2 FVKESK. The CDR3 nucleotides are TGTGCCAGCAGCCAAGTAGCTCGTCCTAGCGGGAGGAACAATGAGCAGTTCTTC. Protein: CASSQVARPSGRNNEQFF.

V usage is TRBV12-3 or TRBV12-4 and J usage is TRBJ2-7; 10 bases fit TRBD2. The CDR3 sequence is 14 residues long. J lost 6 bases, V lost 5 bases, and 7 bases had no gene match. CDR3 amino acids: CASSPLAGIREQYF. In DNA, the CDR3 is TGTGCCAGCAGTCCACTAGCGGGAATCCGCGAGCAGTACTTC.

The chain couples TRBV5-1 to TRBJ1-1; 10 nucleotides align to TRBD1. The trim removed 4 bases at V and 1 base at J, leaving 4 bases unmatched. The germline V gene has CDR1 SGHRS and CDR2 YFSETQ. This CDR3 comprises 15 residues. The CDR3 DNA reads as TGCGCCAGCAGCCGGACAGGGGGATCGAACACTGAAGCTTTCTTT. Protein product: CASSRTGGSNTEAFF.

This clonotype was seen a few times. This chain joins TRBV6-1 and TRBJ1-2; 11 bases line up with TRBD1. This CDR3 has 15 amino acids. V was clipped by 8 bases and J by 0 bases; unmatched bases: 5. Germline V gene sequence: CDR1 MNHNS, CDR2 SASEGT. The CDR3 region has the DNA TGTGCCAGCGGGACAGGGGGACAAGCTAACTATGGCTACACCTTC. Translating it yields CASGTGGQANYGYTF.

J is TRBJ1-2 and V is TRBV30; D not certain. V lost 3 bases and J 2 bases, leaving 7 bases between the germline ends. CDR1 is GTSNPN and CDR2 is SVGIG in the germline V gene (reference sequence). The CDR3 has 12 amino acids. The CDR3 nucleotides are TGTGCCTGGAGGGGCTTAAACTATGGCTACACCTTC. Translation: CAWRGLNYGYTF.

J is TRBJ2-3 and V is TRBV6-1; tentatively, D is TRBD1 or TRBD2 (9 bases each). This CDR3 has 19 amino acids. Germline lookup yields CDR1 MNHNS and CDR2 SASEGT. V lost 6 bases and J lost 4, with 29 bases in between. CDR3 in DNA: TGTGCCAGCAGGGTTCGGACAGGGGCTCGCGGGAGGGCCTCAGATACGCAGTATTTT. Encoded protein: CASRVRTGARGRASDTQYF.

There are a few counts of this clonotype. The CDR3 reads CASSNSVKSGYTF. CDR3 nucleotides: TGTGCCAGCAGCAATTCCGTGAAGAGCGGCTACACCTTC. V is TRBV21-1 and J is TRBJ1-2. TRBV21-1 constitutes a pseudogene. This CDR3 region has 13 residues.

The chain recombines TRBV19 with TRBJ1-1; D unclear. Germline assignment: CDR1 LNHDA and CDR2 SQIVND (reference sequence). V lost 4 bases, J lost 3 bases, and 9 bases lay in between. The CDR3 consists of 13 residues. CDR3 nucleotides: TGTGCCAGTAGTACGTCGAAGGACACTGAAGCTTTCTTT. This gives the protein CASSTSKDTEAFF.